This T cell receptor beta chain emerged from a study of T cells in Graves' hyperthyroidism and ophthalmopathy. Study-wide findings and caveats: Onset of ophthalmopathy came a median 6.5 months after the model predicted it. A model of 13 V-J pairs discriminated ophthalmopathy from stable hyperthyroidism. In blood, most of the thyroid clonotypes expanded above 0.001 were also present.

More than 8.5 ml of fresh peripheral blood supplied the PBMCs. CDR3 length equals 16 residues. Germline assignment: CDR1 SGHTA and CDR2 FQGNSA. V shed 4 bases and J 8 bases; nucleotides not matched to a gene: 14. This clonotype has ten or more counts. Its antigen is as yet unknown. Amplified TCR beta CDR3 regions came from RNA transcripts. HTBI primers were employed in a first-round RT-PCR of the TCR CDR3. TCRdb re-analysed the multiplex PCR reads in MiXCR, keeping a single row per CDR3 protein. The sample has a few hundred thousand distinct CDR3 sequences, more than 11% seen once. The rearrangement uses TRBV7-2 and TRBJ1-2; 9 nucleotides align to TRBD1. The source material was blood. The sequence came from a woman aged 25 to 39 with Graves' hyperthyroidism that later progressed to Graves' ophthalmopathy. The CDR3 DNA reads as TGTGCCAGCAGCTCCGGGACAGGGAGAGAAGAGGGCGGCTACACCTTC. Translation: CASSSGTGREEGGYTF.